The table lists the clone carrying this T cell receptor (beta chain) with many counts. As yet, its antigen is unknown. The lymph nodes were axillary draining lymph nodes from breast cancer patients. These data originate in a study of breast tumors, draining lymph nodes, adjacent tissues. Study findings and constraints: The data were judged consistent with most tumor T cells coming from lymph node and expanding in tumor. Tumor repertoires ranked between lymph nodes and nontumor tissue in diversity, with V and J gene preferences. Data only fit, rather than demonstrated, lymph node origin of most tumor T cells. Tumor and nontumor repertoires were significantly more similar in luminal-like than in basal-like breast cancer.

TCRdb redid the calling of the multiplex PCR reads with MiXCR, one entry per CDR3 protein. The table shows about 230,000 distinct CDR3 sequences, with about 30% occurring only once. The sequence derives from a female donor with breast cancer. Some clones in this sample may be carry-over from other donors' samples. Material for sequencing was axillary lymph node tissue.

CDR3: CASRRTGNQPQHF. The CDR3 DNA sequence: TGTGCCAGCAGGCGGACTGGCAATCAGCCCCAGCATTTT. The gene calls are TRBV6-5 and TRBJ1-5; D remains unclear. There are 13 residues in the CDR3. Germline values: CDR1 MNHEY, CDR2 SVGAGI. V was shortened by 6 bases and J by 2 bases, with 8 bases between the two germline ends.